Following are 23 T cell receptor beta chains from one sample sequenced in a study of cytotoxic CD8 clonotypes in ibrutinib-treated CLL. The protocol was immunoSEQ multiplex PCR, while the TCRdb copy is restricted to in-frame clones and leaves out a portion. Found here are about 80,000 clones, 75% to 85% of them singletons; the top ten hold more than 4.5%. Here the sequenced sample was PBMCs, taken after 12 months of ibrutinib treatment. Source of these receptors: a human donor with chronic lymphocytic leukemia.

There are a few counts of this clone. This chain uses TRBV7-2 with TRBJ2-7, with D unresolved. Germline assignment: CDR1 SGHTA and CDR2 FQGNSA. V was trimmed by 3 bases and J by 7 bases, leaving 10 bases between them. The CDR3 spans 12 residues. The CDR3: CASSLATVEQYF. The CDR3 nucleotides read TGTGCCAGCAGCTTGGCCACTGTGGAGCAGTACTTC.

The chain has TRBV19 and TRBJ2-7, with no clear D. V was pared by 0 bases and J by 1 base, with 4 bases between. Germline CDR1 is LNHDA and CDR2 is SQIVND (reference sequence). The CDR3 loop spans 13 amino acids. The CDR3 region has the DNA TGTGCCAGTAGTATAGAGGGGTCCTACGAGCAGTACTTC. The encoded protein is CASSIEGSYEQYF.

This rearrangement joins TRBV10-3 to TRBJ2-1; 7 bases are shared with TRBD2. Per germline, CDR1 ENHRY and CDR2 SYGVKD. With V trimmed by 4 bases and J by 5 bases, 5 bases remained unmatched. The CDR3 is made up of 14 amino acids. CDR3 bases: TGTGCCATCAGTGGGTTAGCGGGCCACAATGAGCAGTTCTTC. Protein product: CAISGLAGHNEQFF.

The chain recombines TRBV27 with TRBJ2-2, with TRBD2 matching 7 bases. Germline V gene sequence: CDR1 MNHEY, CDR2 SMNVEV (reference sequence). The trim removed 0 bases at V and 7 bases at J, leaving 8 bases unmatched. The CDR3 is 16 residues long. CDR3 nucleotides: TGTGCCAGCAGTTTATCCCGGACTGGGAGGGGCGGGGAGCTGTTTTTT. Translation: CASSLSRTGRGGELFF.

The chain uses TRBV19 and TRBJ2-3; possible D gene TRBD2, 6 bases. The germline CDR1 and CDR2 sequences are LNHDA and SQIVND (reference sequence). The CDR3 has 15 residues. Trimming removed 3 bases at V and 0 bases at J, with 10 bases between. This chain's CDR3 is CASSMWGTSTDTQYF. CDR3 bases: TGTGCCAGTAGTATGTGGGGGACTAGCACAGATACGCAGTATTTT.

The V and J genes are TRBV11-2 and TRBJ1-1; the D is unclear. V was cut by 5 bases and J by 0 bases, with 10 bases left in between. The germline V gene has CDR1 SGHAT and CDR2 FQNNGV. This CDR3 region has 14 residues. The CDR3 nucleotides read TGTGCCAGCAGCCCCAACTGGGTGAACACTGAAGCTTTCTTT. Residues: CASSPNWVNTEAFF. Full variable domain (outside the CDR3, taken from reference TRBV11-2 and TRBJ1-1): EAGVAQSPRYKIIEKRQSVAFWCNPISGHATLYWYQQILGQGPKLLIQFQNNGVVDDSQLPKDRFSAERLKGVDSTLKIQPAKLEDSAVYLCASSPNWVNTEAFFGQGTRLTVV.

The CDR3 region is CASSFGLNTEAFF. The CDR3 DNA reads TGTGCCAGCAGCTTTGGGTTGAACACTGAAGCTTTCTTT. The chain links TRBV7-2 to TRBJ1-1; D gene uncertain. The CDR3 contains 13 residues. V was pared by 3 bases and J by 0 bases, with 5 bases between. CDR1 SGHTA and CDR2 FQGNSA come from the germline V gene.

This chain links TRBV18 with TRBJ2-1; 7 bases agree with TRBD2. The CDR3 runs 15 residues. CDR1 is KGHSH and CDR2 is LQKENI in the germline V gene. J gave up 2 bases and V 0 bases, and 1 base lay outside the gene matches. The CDR3 loop is CASSPPLAAYNEQFF. CDR3 DNA sequence: TGTGCCAGCTCACCACCCCTAGCGGCCTACAATGAGCAGTTCTTC. The full variable domain, its missing parts supplied by reference TRBV18 and TRBJ2-1, is NAGVMQNPRHLVRRRGQEARLRCSPMKGHSHVYWYRQLPEEGLKFMVYLQKENIIDESGMPKERFSAEFPKEGPSILRIQQVVRGDSAAYFCASSPPLAAYNEQFFGPGTRLTVL.

The CDR3 bases are TGTGCCAGCGCACCCTCCGGGACAGGGGAAGGCTATGGCTACACCTTC. This codes for CASAPSGTGEGYGYTF. This chain connects TRBV4-2 to TRBJ1-2; 10 bases agree with TRBD1. V gave up 8 bases and J gave up 4 bases; unmatched junction bases: 13. CDR3 length equals 16 residues. The germline V gene encodes CDR1 LGHNA and CDR2 YNFKEQ.

The V gene is TRBV11-3, the J gene TRBJ2-7; no reliable D call. Germline values: CDR1 SGHNT, CDR2 YENEEA. The CDR3 totals 13 residues. The V gene lost 5 bases and the J gene lost 2 bases, with 10 bases spanning the gap. CDR3 in amino acids: CASSPGSTYEQYF. The CDR3 DNA sequence: TGTGCCAGCAGCCCCGGGTCCACCTACGAGCAGTACTTC.

The chain recombines TRBV30 with TRBJ2-3; D ambiguous. The CDR3 sequence is 14 residues long. Germline V gene lookup returns CDR1 GTSNPN and CDR2 SVGIG (reference sequence). The germline V and J ends were trimmed by 1 base and 2 bases, with 10 bases remaining between them. In nucleotides, the CDR3 is TGTGCCTGGAGTGGGGCCCCCCTCACAGATACGCAGTATTTT. The encoded protein is CAWSGAPLTDTQYF.

The chain recombines TRBV6-6 with TRBJ1-1, with D unclear. The CDR3 contains 15 residues. Trimming left V 2 bases short and J 1 base short, with 11 bases between. Looked up from germline, CDR1 is MNHNY and CDR2 is SVGAGI (reference sequence). CDR3 protein: CASSYQVLQNTEAFF. CDR3 bases: TGTGCCAGCAGTTACCAGGTATTACAGAACACTGAAGCTTTCTTT.

This chain connects TRBV5-1 to TRBJ2-7; D may correspond to TRBD1 or TRBD2 (5 bases each). This CDR3 is built from 14 residues. Germline V lookup: CDR1 SGHRS, CDR2 YFSETQ. The ends were cut back, 4 bases at V and 4 bases at J, with 15 bases in the middle. The CDR3 is CASSPTTGGYEQYF. The CDR3, as DNA: TGCGCCAGCAGCCCAACAACAGGCGGGTACGAGCAGTACTTC.

The J gene is TRBJ1-2, the V gene TRBV7-8; no clear D gene. This CDR3 is 13 amino acids long. Germline CDR1 and CDR2: SGHVS and FQNEAQ. Between the trimmed V and J ends, which lost 5 bases and 2 bases, there was a span of 9 bases. CDR3 residues: CASSRSPNYGYTF. The CDR3 DNA sequence: TGTGCCAGCAGCCGCAGCCCCAACTATGGCTACACCTTC.

The genes are TRBV5-1 and TRBJ2-5; 14 bases match TRBD2. Trimming cost V 4 bases and J 5 bases; bases outside gene matches: 7. The CDR3 totals 16 residues. Germline values: CDR1 SGHRS, CDR2 YFSETQ. The DNA of the CDR3 is TGCGCCAGCAGCCCGGGACTAGCGGGGGTATGGGAGACCCAGTACTTC. As protein: CASSPGLAGVWETQYF.

CDR3 nucleotide sequence: TGTGCCAGCTCGATGGCTGCGGCCAACGTCCTGACTTTC. This codes for CASSMAAANVLTF. This sequence joins TRBV18 and TRBJ2-6; no clear D. Germline V gene data show CDR1 as KGHSH and CDR2 as LQKENI. The CDR3 runs 13 residues. Between the trimmed V and J ends, which lost 6 bases and 6 bases, there was a span of 9 bases.

In DNA form, the CDR3 reads TGTGCCAGCAGCCCGCCGGGACAGGGGCCTGGCTACACCTTC. Its protein product is CASSPPGQGPGYTF. The chain has TRBV7-9 and TRBJ1-2; 10 bases match TRBD1. Looked up from germline, CDR1 is SEHNR and CDR2 is FQNEAQ (reference sequence). With V trimmed by 5 bases and J by 7 bases, 7 bases remained unmatched. The CDR3 consists of 14 residues.

This clone was seen only a few times. The rearrangement joins TRBV19 to TRBJ1-1; D remains unclear. CDR1 and CDR2 (germline): LNHDA, SQIVND (reference sequence). This CDR3 has 13 residues. The germline V and J ends were trimmed by 10 bases and 2 bases, with 14 bases remaining between them. The CDR3 is CATRPNLNTEAFF. CDR3 nucleotides: TGTGCCACCCGCCCAAACCTAAACACTGAAGCTTTCTTT.

The rearrangement uses TRBV5-6 and TRBJ2-1; tentatively, D is TRBD1 (6 bases). Germline V gene lookup returns CDR1 SGHDT and CDR2 YYEEEE. V lost 5 bases and J 4 bases, leaving 13 bases between the germline ends. The CDR3 extends over 14 amino acids. CDR3 amino acids: CASSPGTHYNEQFF. The DNA for the CDR3 is TGTGCCAGCAGTCCCGGGACACATTACAATGAGCAGTTCTTC. The full variable domain, with the rest looked up from reference TRBV5-6 and TRBJ2-1, is DAGVTQSPTHLIKTRGQQVTLRCSPKSGHDTVSWYQQALGQGPQFIFQYYEEEERQRGNFPDRFSGHQFPNYSSELNVNALLLGDSALYLCASSPGTHYNEQFFGPGTRLTVL.

The chain joins TRBV14 to TRBJ2-1; D unresolved. Trimming pared 4 bases from V and 10 bases from J, leaving 11 bases between. The length of the CDR3 is 12 residues. The germline V gene has CDR1 SGHDN and CDR2 FVKESK. The CDR3 is CASSPSQWEQFF. The CDR3 region has the DNA TGTGCCAGCAGCCCCAGCCAGTGGGAGCAGTTCTTC.

The chain links TRBV28 to TRBJ1-2, with D unclear. The V gene's germline CDR1 is MDHEN and CDR2 SYDVKM. The CDR3 totals 14 residues. V was shortened by 0 bases and J by 5 bases, with 10 bases between the two germline ends. The CDR3 region is CASSLWPAQYGYTF. CDR3 sequence (DNA): TGTGCCAGCAGTTTATGGCCAGCCCAATATGGCTACACCTTC.

V gene TRBV28 combines with J gene TRBJ1-4, with D hard to call. Germline CDR1 and CDR2: MDHEN and SYDVKM. This CDR3 region has 11 residues. Trimming removed 5 bases from V and 16 bases from J, with 14 bases in between. The CDR3 loop is CASSLLGKRFF. The CDR3 region has the DNA TGTGCCAGCAGTCTATTGGGGAAAAGGTTTTTT.

In its sample, this clone was seen once. V is TRBV7-8 and J is TRBJ1-1; D not resolved. This CDR3 is 14 amino acids long. V dropped 5 bases and J dropped 4 bases, with 14 bases sitting between them. Germline loops: CDR1 SGHVS, CDR2 FQNEAQ. CDR3 loop: CASSPRDVRTEAFF. CDR3 nucleotides: TGTGCCAGCAGCCCCAGAGACGTGCGCACTGAAGCTTTCTTT.